The rows below give T cell receptor beta chains drawn from one sample of a study of blood T cell repertoires in COVID-19. TCRdb's copy holds only in-frame clones and misses some; the assay was immunoSEQ multiplex PCR. The sample yields 100,000 to 150,000 clones, roughly 74% seen once. Sequenced material: peripheral blood. All receptors derive from a man in his sixties with acute or convalescent COVID-19. Each CDR3 is given without its conserved first and last residue.

v_gene	j_gene	CDR3aa
TRBV5-1	TRBJ2-7	ASSIGQGRGSFSYEQY
TRBV7-2	TRBJ2-7	ASSLFPFEGANSYEQY
TRBV3-1/TRBV3-2	TRBJ1-1	ASSLESPQGARGEAF
TRBV2	TRBJ1-2	ASRGGFGYGYT
TRBV14	TRBJ1-4	ASSQDQRFKEKLF
TRBV2	TRBJ1-1	ASSQQGKDTEAF
TRBV14	TRBJ1-2	ASSPTRYGYT
TRBV18	TRBJ2-2	ASSPPWEGRTGELF
TRBV6-5	TRBJ1-5	ASSYSKVSGSTH
TRBV29-1	TRBJ1-2	SVEVGQGYGYT
TRBV6-1	TRBJ1-5	ASSEGLGGPSNQPQH
TRBV18	TRBJ1-2	ASSRTSSNYGYT
TRBV4-2	TRBJ1-6	ASSQEQVPHSPLH
TRBV7-9	TRBJ2-2	ASSYGTGAGELF
TRBV18	TRBJ2-5	ASSPRTGLETQY
TRBV6-1	TRBJ1-2	ASSELGGAGYT
TRBV3-1/TRBV3-2	TRBJ1-3	ASSHGTGPLSGNTIY
TRBV6-5	TRBJ1-2	ASGVRGRGYT
TRBV5-4	TRBJ1-2	ASSLTGSYGYT
TRBV5-6	TRBJ1-2	ASRQGASGYGYT